These T cell receptor beta chains were read from a single sample in a study of cytomegalovirus exposure and HLA in healthy donors. Profiled with immunoSEQ multiplex PCR; TCRdb holds only in-frame clones, not every one. The data contain 100,000 or so clones, 77% of them singletons. Sequencing was carried out using PBMCs. The receptor set was obtained from a woman aged 40 to 55 in good health and CMV-seronegative. The CDR3 runs from the conserved cysteine through the conserved F or W. A D gene is named only where the DNA matches it firmly. Size values are once, few and many counts, or a class for expanded clones, and some rows have none.

V: TRBV6-5; D: .; J: TRBJ1-2; size: .; DNA: TGTGCCAGCAGTTACGAGGAAGGGGTCGACGGCTACACCTTC; CDR3: CASSYEEGVDGYTF
V: TRBV5-1; D: .; J: TRBJ1-2; size: .; DNA: TGCGCCAGCAGCTTGGGGACAGCCACCGTCTATGGCTACACCTTC; CDR3: CASSLGTATVYGYTF
V: TRBV28; D: TRBD1; J: TRBJ1-4; size: .; DNA: TGTGCCAGCAGCCCCGGGACAGAAGTAGAAAAACTGTTTTTT; CDR3: CASSPGTEVEKLFF
V: TRBV7-9; D: .; J: TRBJ2-7; size: .; DNA: TGTGCCAGCAGCTCAGCGGGGGACAGCATCTACGAGCAGTACTTC; CDR3: CASSSAGDSIYEQYF
V: TRBV29-1; D: .; J: TRBJ2-3; size: once; DNA: TGCAGCGTTGTGAGAGATACGCAGTATTTT; CDR3: CSVVRDTQYF
V: TRBV6-1; D: .; J: TRBJ1-5; size: few; DNA: TGTGCCAGCAGTAGCCGGGACACCGAACAGCCCCAGCATTTT; CDR3: CASSSRDTEQPQHF
V: TRBV7-6; D: TRBD1; J: TRBJ1-3; size: .; DNA: TGTGCCAGCAGCTTAGGGACAGGAAACTCTGGAAACACCATATATTTT; CDR3: CASSLGTGNSGNTIYF
V: TRBV27; D: .; J: TRBJ2-2; size: .; DNA: TGTGCCAGCAGTCCGTACACAGCTTCGTTCGGGGAGCTGTTTTTT; CDR3: CASSPYTASFGELFF
V: TRBV6-5; D: TRBD1; J: TRBJ2-1; size: .; DNA: TGTGCCAGCAGTTACGGGACAGGGAGCTCCTACAATGAGCAGTTCTTC; CDR3: CASSYGTGSSYNEQFF
V: TRBV6-5; D: .; J: TRBJ1-2; size: once; DNA: TGTGCCAGCGGCTGGAACTATGGCTACACCTTC; CDR3: CASGWNYGYTF
V: TRBV13; D: TRBD1; J: TRBJ1-6; size: .; DNA: TGTGCCAGCAGCTCCGGGACAGGAAACTCACCCCTCCACTTT; CDR3: CASSSGTGNSPLHF
V: TRBV12-2; D: .; J: TRBJ1-1; size: .; DNA: TGTGCAAGGCTGGCGAGGGTAGCCATGAACACTGAAGCTTTCTTT; CDR3: CARLARVAMNTEAFF
V: TRBV5-1; D: .; J: TRBJ2-5; size: .; DNA: TGCGCCAGCAGCTCGGGGGTAGTTAATAAAGAGACCCAGTACTTC; CDR3: CASSSGVVNKETQYF
V: TRBV4-1; D: TRBD2; J: TRBJ2-7; size: few; DNA: TGCGCCAGCAGCCAAGATTGGTCAGCGGGGGACTACGAGCAGTACTTC; CDR3: CASSQDWSAGDYEQYF
V: TRBV5-6; D: .; J: TRBJ1-3; size: few; DNA: TGTGCCAGCAGCTTAACTGGGAGGGCTGGAAACACCATATATTTT; CDR3: CASSLTGRAGNTIYF
V: TRBV10-1; D: TRBD1; J: TRBJ1-4; size: .; DNA: TGCGCCAGCAGTCCCCGCGGAGGGGGCGATGAAAAACTGTTTTTT; CDR3: CASSPRGGGDEKLFF
V: TRBV6-1; D: .; J: TRBJ1-5; size: few; DNA: TGTGCCAGCAATAGGGAGACCAATCAGCCCCAGCATTTT; CDR3: CASNRETNQPQHF
V: TRBV6-5; D: .; J: TRBJ1-4; size: .; DNA: TGTGCCAGCAGACAGGGTAATGAAAAACTGTTTTTT; CDR3: CASRQGNEKLFF
V: TRBV5-6; D: .; J: TRBJ1-5; size: .; DNA: TGTGCCAGCAGCTTGGGGGCCGATCAGCCCCAGCATTTT; CDR3: CASSLGADQPQHF
V: TRBV7-9; D: TRBD2; J: TRBJ2-7; size: .; DNA: TGTGCCAGCAGCGCCAGCGGGGGGGACTACGAGCAGTACTTC; CDR3: CASSASGGDYEQYF
V: TRBV5-4; D: .; J: TRBJ1-1; size: .; DNA: TGTGCCAGCAGCTTGGGGGCTAACCAGAACACTGAAGCTTTCTTT; CDR3: CASSLGANQNTEAFF
V: TRBV2; D: .; J: TRBJ2-4; size: .; DNA: TGTGCCAGCAGTAATTACGGGCAGGGTCGGGACATTCAGTACTTC; CDR3: CASSNYGQGRDIQYF
V: TRBV5-1; D: .; J: TRBJ1-3; size: once; DNA: TGCGCCAGCAGCTTGGGTGGCACTGGAAACACCATATATTTT; CDR3: CASSLGGTGNTIYF
V: TRBV30; D: TRBD1; J: TRBJ1-3; size: .; DNA: TGTGCCTGGAGGGGACAGGGTAATCCCTCTGGAAACACCATATATTTT; CDR3: CAWRGQGNPSGNTIYF
V: TRBV19; D: .; J: TRBJ2-5; size: .; DNA: TGTGCAGCATCGGTCGGGGGCCAAGAGACCCAGTACTTC; CDR3: CAASVGGQETQYF
V: TRBV4-1; D: TRBD2; J: TRBJ2-4; size: .; DNA: TGCGCCAGCAGCCAAGGGAGGGTAGCGGGGGCCAAAAACATTCAGTACTTC; CDR3: CASSQGRVAGAKNIQYF
V: TRBV5-1; D: .; J: TRBJ1-2; size: .; DNA: TGCGCCAGCAGCTTGGCCGGGGGACTTGACTATGGCTACACCTTC; CDR3: CASSLAGGLDYGYTF
V: TRBV2; D: TRBD1; J: TRBJ1-5; size: .; DNA: TGTGCCAGCAGGTTAACAGGGGGCGGGACTATCTATAGCAATCAGCCCCAGCATTTT; CDR3: CASRLTGGGTIYSNQPQHF
V: TRBV14; D: .; J: TRBJ1-1; size: few; DNA: TGTGCCAGCAGCCAAGAGGCCCTGAACACTGAAGCTTTCTTT; CDR3: CASSQEALNTEAFF
V: TRBV4-3; D: .; J: TRBJ1-6; size: few; DNA: TGCGCCAGCAGCCAAGATTACAGGCCTTTGGATTCACCCCTCCACTTT; CDR3: CASSQDYRPLDSPLHF
V: TRBV4-1; D: .; J: TRBJ2-5; size: .; DNA: TGCGCCAGCAGCCAAGTAGAAGGGGGATTAGAGACCCAGTACTTC; CDR3: CASSQVEGGLETQYF
V: TRBV30; D: .; J: TRBJ1-6; size: .; DNA: TGTGCCTGGACCGGGAAAGGCGTTTCACCCCTCCACTTT; CDR3: CAWTGKGVSPLHF
V: TRBV6-1; D: .; J: TRBJ1-2; size: .; DNA: TGTGCCAGCAGTGTAAAGGGGGTCCGGGGCTACACCTTC; CDR3: CASSVKGVRGYTF
V: TRBV7-9; D: TRBD1; J: TRBJ2-1; size: .; DNA: TGTGCCAGCAGCCCGGACAGGGGAAGCTACAATGAGCAGTTCTTC; CDR3: CASSPDRGSYNEQFF
V: TRBV30; D: .; J: TRBJ2-1; size: .; DNA: TGTGCCTGGAGTGTACTGGGGGGGGCCGGGGATGAGCAGTTCTTC; CDR3: CAWSVLGGAGDEQFF
V: TRBV5-1; D: TRBD2; J: TRBJ2-1; size: .; DNA: TGCGCCAGCAGCCTCGGGACTAGCGGGGGGGCCGGAGAGCAGTTCTTC; CDR3: CASSLGTSGGAGEQFF
V: TRBV6-5; D: .; J: TRBJ1-2; size: few; DNA: TGTGCCAGCAGCGGGAGGAGTGGCTACACCTTC; CDR3: CASSGRSGYTF
V: TRBV4-1; D: TRBD1; J: TRBJ1-3; size: .; DNA: TGCGCCAGCAGCCAACGAGACAGGGGGGGAACTGGAAACACCATATATTTT; CDR3: CASSQRDRGGTGNTIYF
V: TRBV2; D: TRBD1; J: TRBJ1-6; size: .; DNA: TGTGCCAGCTCCCGGGACAGGGGGCTAAGTTCACCCCTCCACTTT; CDR3: CASSRDRGLSSPLHF
V: TRBV7-9; D: .; J: TRBJ1-1; size: few; DNA: TGTGCCAGCAGCGACACAGACAGAGACACTGAAGCTTTCTTT; CDR3: CASSDTDRDTEAFF
V: TRBV7-2; D: TRBD1; J: TRBJ1-1; size: .; DNA: TGTGCCAGCAGGGACCAGGGGGACACTGAAGCTTTCTTT; CDR3: CASRDQGDTEAFF
V: TRBV7-8; D: TRBD1; J: TRBJ1-2; size: .; DNA: TGTGCCAGCAGCTCAACAGGGGGCACTTGGGGCTACACCTTC; CDR3: CASSSTGGTWGYTF
V: TRBV9; D: TRBD1; J: TRBJ1-1; size: .; DNA: TGTGCCAGCAGCGTAGAAATAGGGGGCATGAACACTGAAGCTTTCTTT; CDR3: CASSVEIGGMNTEAFF
V: TRBV30; D: .; J: TRBJ2-3; size: once; DNA: TGTGCCTGGAGTGTACTACTTAGTACGCAGTATTTT; CDR3: CAWSVLLSTQYF
V: TRBV5-8; D: TRBD2; J: TRBJ2-1; size: .; DNA: TGTGCCAGCAGCTTGGCTCGCGGGGGGGCCTCCTACAATGAGCAGTTCTTC; CDR3: CASSLARGGASYNEQFF
V: TRBV9; D: .; J: TRBJ2-5; size: .; DNA: TGTGCCAGCAGTCCACAGGGTGCCCAGACCCAGTACTTC; CDR3: CASSPQGAQTQYF
V: TRBV5-1; D: .; J: TRBJ2-2; size: .; DNA: TGCGCCAGCAGTGGAAACAGCTTGGCCGGGGAGCTGTTTTTT; CDR3: CASSGNSLAGELFF
V: TRBV7-2; D: .; J: TRBJ2-7; size: few; DNA: TGTGCCAGCAGCTTAAACGGCGAGCAGTACTTC; CDR3: CASSLNGEQYF
V: TRBV7-8; D: .; J: TRBJ2-7; size: .; DNA: TGTGCCAGCAGGAACCTAGAAATAAGCTCCTACGAGCAGTACTTC; CDR3: CASRNLEISSYEQYF
V: TRBV29-1; D: .; J: TRBJ2-3; size: few; DNA: TGCAGCGTTGAAACAGGGCGGAGCACAGATACGCAGTATTTT; CDR3: CSVETGRSTDTQYF
V: TRBV5-6; D: .; J: TRBJ1-2; size: .; DNA: TGTGCCAGCAGCTTGGCGGGGGGGTTCTTTCCTGGCTACACCTTC; CDR3: CASSLAGGFFPGYTF
V: TRBV2; D: .; J: TRBJ2-5; size: few; DNA: TGTGCCAGCGGGAGACCTGGGGTAGAGACCCAGTACTTC; CDR3: CASGRPGVETQYF
V: TRBV18; D: .; J: TRBJ2-7; size: .; DNA: TGTGCCAGCTCACGGCGGGACGAGCAGTACTTC; CDR3: CASSRRDEQYF
V: TRBV10-1; D: TRBD2; J: TRBJ2-3; size: .; DNA: TGCGCCAGCAGCCGGACTAGCGGATACACAGATACGCAGTATTTT; CDR3: CASSRTSGYTDTQYF
V: TRBV19; D: TRBD1; J: TRBJ2-2; size: .; DNA: TGTGCCAGTAGTAAAGTTACAGGGGTTTATACCGGGGAGCTGTTTTTT; CDR3: CASSKVTGVYTGELFF
V: TRBV5-1; D: .; J: TRBJ2-3; size: .; DNA: TGCGCCAGCAGCTCTGGGGGGGCCACAGATACGCAGTATTTT; CDR3: CASSSGGATDTQYF
V: TRBV30; D: .; J: TRBJ2-5; size: .; DNA: TGTGCCTGGAGTATTAACCAGCAAGAGACCCAGTACTTC; CDR3: CAWSINQQETQYF
V: TRBV6-5; D: TRBD1; J: TRBJ1-5; size: .; DNA: TGTGCCAGCAGTTCCCGGACAGGCCAAGGGGTACAGCCCCAGCATTTT; CDR3: CASSSRTGQGVQPQHF
V: TRBV7-9; D: TRBD1; J: TRBJ1-2; size: .; DNA: TGTGCCAGCAGCTTACGGGACAGGGAATCCCGGGGCTACACCTTC; CDR3: CASSLRDRESRGYTF
V: TRBV5-6; D: .; J: TRBJ1-2; size: few; DNA: TGTGCCAGCAGCTTTGGGTCAGGGGAAATCGGCTACACCTTC; CDR3: CASSFGSGEIGYTF